What follows are 9 T cell receptor beta chains derived from one specimen sequenced in a study of shared clonotypes between healthy human individuals. Naive CD8 cells were CD45RO-negative, positively selected for CCR7, excluding terminally differentiated effector memory CD45RA+ cells. Data came from immunoSEQ multiplex PCR; TCRdb stores just in-frame clones and leaves some out. The sample yields about 600,000 clones, 95% to 96% seen once. Sequencing used naive CD8+ T cells sorted from blood. Receptors were obtained from a woman aged 25 to 39 in good health.

The chain employs TRBV2 and TRBJ2-2; D remains ambiguous. The V and J ends lost 3 bases and 6 bases respectively, with 5 bases between them. CDR1 is SNHLY, CDR2 FYNNEI, per germline. The CDR3 spans 12 residues. This CDR3 reads CASSDEAGELFF. CDR3 coding DNA: TGTGCCAGCAGTGATGAGGCCGGGGAGCTGTTTTTT.

V and J are TRBV5-4 and TRBJ2-7; TRBD2 aligns across 7 bases. Trimming removed 3 bases from V and 6 bases from J; junction bases left unmatched: 6. CDR3 length equals 13 residues. Germline V gives CDR1 SGHNT, CDR2 YYREEE (reference sequence). For the CDR3, the DNA is TGTGCCAGCAGCTCCCGGGAGGTGGCCGAGCAGTACTTC. Translation: CASSSREVAEQYF.

The gene calls are TRBV12-1 and TRBJ2-3; TRBD1, the D gene given by the table, was not confirmed from the DNA. TRBV12-1 is a known pseudogene. The length of the CDR3 is 16 residues. The CDR3 DNA follows: TGTGCCAGCAGCTTTGCTACAATCCCTAGCACAGATACGCAGTATTTT. As protein: CASSFATIPSTDTQYF.

V usage is TRBV7-9 and J usage is TRBJ2-3, with TRBD2 matching 8 bases. CDR1 and CDR2 from the germline V gene are SEHNR and FQNEAQ (reference sequence). There are 15 residues in the CDR3. The V and J ends lost 3 bases and 3 bases, in that order; junction bases with no gene match: 5. CDR3 bases: TGTGCCAGCAGCTTGCTAGCGGGTGAGACAGATACGCAGTATTTT. This sequence encodes CASSLLAGETDTQYF.

The chain has TRBV7-2 and TRBJ1-3; TRBD1 might be the D (5 bases). The V gene's germline CDR1 is SGHTA and CDR2 FQGNSA. This CDR3 contains 19 residues. The V gene lost 1 base and the J gene lost 5 bases, with 24 bases spanning the gap. As DNA, the CDR3 is TGTGCCAGCAGCTTAGTTCTGGGGCTTGTATCGGACGGACGAAACACCATATATTTT. This sequence encodes CASSLVLGLVSDGRNTIYF.

This chain links TRBV10-2 with TRBJ2-7, with D hard to call. Germline V CDR1 and CDR2: WSHSY, SAAADI. V was cut by 6 bases and J by 2 bases, with 14 bases left in between. This CDR3 region has 14 residues. The CDR3 nucleotides are TGCGCCAGCAGCTTAAGTGGCCGAACCTACGAGCAGTACTTC. It specifies CASSLSGRTYEQYF.

The gene calls are TRBV27 and TRBJ2-7; 8 bases fit TRBD1. The CDR3 is 16 residues long. Germline-derived CDR1 and CDR2 are MNHEY and SMNVEV (reference sequence). Losses at the gene ends were 5 bases for V and 2 bases for J; bases not matched to a gene: 11. The CDR3 sequence: CASSTVDRAGTYEQYF. CDR3 DNA: TGTGCCAGCAGTACGGTGGACAGGGCGGGTACCTACGAGCAGTACTTC.

On this clone itself: This CDR3 is also generated by other DNA sequences in the sample. CDR3: CASSLTSGSTYEQYF. In DNA, the CDR3 is TGTGCCAGCAGTTTAACTAGCGGCTCTACCTACGAGCAGTACTTC. The chain couples TRBV27 to TRBJ2-7, with 8 bases fitting TRBD2. Per germline, CDR1 MNHEY and CDR2 SMNVEV (reference sequence). The CDR3 has 15 amino acids. Germline trimming cut 2 bases from V and 2 bases from J; bases unmatched to any gene: 5.

J is TRBJ2-5 and V is TRBV5-6; TRBD1 agrees at 7 bases. The ends lost 4 bases at V and 5 bases at J; junction bases unmatched: 8. The CDR3 is 14 amino acids. Germline V CDR1 and CDR2: SGHDT, YYEEEE. The CDR3 protein is CASSPDRFRETQYF. The CDR3 bases are TGTGCCAGCAGCCCGGACAGGTTTAGGGAGACCCAGTACTTC.